This TCR beta chain was retrieved from a study of CD4+ T cells in melanoma (dated by TCRdb to the early 2020s). With regard to the full study: The study investigated neoantigen-specific CD4+ T cells in human melanoma. Here is what the overall study found, with its caveats: Neoantigen-specific CD4+ T cells were reported to be correlated with the function of CD8+ T cells, macrophages and B cells. According to the report, neoantigen-specific CD4+ T cells in melanoma displayed diverse differentiation states.

Patients with melanoma were used as donors. A word on this clone: This clone's antigen is unknown. No base-level quality is on record; no much larger clone is a single base apart.

Receptor libraries were prepared by the immunoSEQ multiplex PCR assay. TCRdb retrieved this table from immuneACCESS and kept in-frame rearrangements only. Not all clones are present; in checked studies, unresolved V genes account for under half, and no reason is known for the remainder. For this sample the table gives around 5,400 clones, of which roughly three fifths were detected only once. The ten largest clones represent 22% of the sample. The specimen sequenced was cells from a culture (not recorded whether cultured in vitro). This TCR came from a human donor with melanoma.

CDR3 region: CASSSQLTDTQYF. The DNA sequence is given as TGTGCCAGCAGCTCTCAACTCACAGATACGCAGTATTTT. The V gene is TRBV7-9 and the J gene is TRBJ2-3, with no confidently assigned D gene. V gives up 4 bases and J gives up 2 bases, and the segment between their germline ends measures 7 bases. From the cysteine through the phenylalanine, the CDR3 covers 13 amino acids. Only the CDR3 DNA stays, 39 bases, in frame from base 1. CDR1 SEHNR and CDR2 FQNEAQ are derived from the germline V gene (reference sequence).